The next 14 T cell receptor beta chains were all read from a single sample in a study of cytomegalovirus exposure and HLA in healthy donors. TCRdb's copy holds only in-frame clones and misses some; the assay was immunoSEQ multiplex PCR. The sample includes 220,000 or so clones, about nine tenths of them seen just once. Input material: PBMCs. These receptors were taken from a woman younger than 30 in good health and CMV-seronegative.

The rearrangement links TRBV6-1 to TRBJ2-7; 9 nucleotides align to TRBD2. The CDR3 is made up of 18 amino acids. Germline V gene sequence: CDR1 MNHNS, CDR2 SASEGT. The V gene end was trimmed by 3 bases and the J gene end by 7 bases; junction bases not matched to a gene: 19. The CDR3 nucleotides are TGTGCCAGCAGTGATCGAGGCGGGACTAGCAACAAACTGGGGGAGCAGTACTTC. The encoded protein is CASSDRGGTSNKLGEQYF.

In its sample, this clone was seen once. The chain uses TRBV5-4 and TRBJ2-3, with 12 bases fitting TRBD2. The V gene end was trimmed by 3 bases and the J gene end by 0 bases; junction bases not matched to a gene: 2. The CDR3 consists of 16 residues. Germline lookup yields CDR1 SGHNT and CDR2 YYREEE (reference sequence). In DNA, the CDR3 is TGTGCCAGCAGCTGGGGGACTAGCGGGAGCACAGATACGCAGTATTTT. Residues: CASSWGTSGSTDTQYF.

This chain links TRBV28 with TRBJ2-1; 9 bases map to TRBD1. The germline V gene encodes CDR1 MDHEN and CDR2 SYDVKM. The CDR3 consists of 18 residues. V gave up 6 bases and J gave up 4 bases; unmatched junction bases: 16. The CDR3 reads CASRSPPGQGFTYNEQFF. The CDR3 DNA is TGTGCCAGCAGAAGCCCTCCAGGACAGGGGTTCACATACAATGAGCAGTTCTTC.

This clone has only a few counts. V usage is TRBV30 and J usage is TRBJ1-5, with a weak D call TRBD1 (5 bases). The V gene's germline CDR1 is GTSNPN and CDR2 SVGIG (reference sequence). The V gene lost 3 bases and the J gene lost 3 bases, with 12 bases spanning the gap. The CDR3 is 14 residues long. CDR3 DNA: TGTGCCTGGAGCAGGTGGGGCGACAATCAGCCCCAGCATTTT. It codes for CAWSRWGDNQPQHF.

The chain links TRBV29-1 to TRBJ2-2; D unresolved. In germline, CDR1 is SQVTM, CDR2 ANQGSEA. The CDR3 has 14 residues. V was pared by 0 bases and J by 5 bases, with 10 bases between. DNA of the CDR3: TGCAGCGTTGAAGATCTGGGCGTAACCGGGGAGCTGTTTTTT. The encoded protein is CSVEDLGVTGELFF.

The genes are TRBV5-1 and TRBJ2-7, with TRBD1 identical over 10 bases. Looked up from germline, CDR1 is SGHRS and CDR2 is YFSETQ. The CDR3 spans 14 residues. After removal of 6 bases from V and 3 bases from J, the junction contained 6 bases not matched to a gene. The CDR3 sequence: CASTSDRGGYEQYF. The CDR3 DNA follows: TGCGCCAGCACCTCGGACAGGGGGGGCTACGAGCAGTACTTC.

In this sample, this clone turned up once. V gene TRBV7-2 combines with J gene TRBJ2-3; 13 nucleotides line up with TRBD2. Trimming at V came to 4 bases and at J to 2 bases, leaving 3 bases not matched to a gene. The CDR3 contains 16 residues. Germline V gene lookup returns CDR1 SGHTA and CDR2 FQGNSA. The CDR3 DNA follows: TGTGCCAGCAGCTCGGGACTAGCGGGGTTCACAGATACGCAGTATTTT. It encodes CASSSGLAGFTDTQYF.

The chain employs TRBV5-6 and TRBJ1-3; the match to TRBD1 covers 8 bases. V lost 2 bases, J lost 2 bases, and 9 bases stayed unmatched. Germline values: CDR1 SGHDT, CDR2 YYEEEE. This CDR3 region has 17 residues. The CDR3: CASSFRTGLLTGNTIYF. The CDR3 nucleotides read TGTGCCAGCAGCTTTCGGACAGGGCTCTTGACTGGAAACACCATATATTTT. Complete variable domain (other parts from reference TRBV5-6 and TRBJ1-3): DAGVTQSPTHLIKTRGQQVTLRCSPKSGHDTVSWYQQALGQGPQFIFQYYEEEERQRGNFPDRFSGHQFPNYSSELNVNALLLGDSALYLCASSFRTGLLTGNTIYFGEGSWLTVV.

This chain links TRBV6-5 with TRBJ2-1; TRBD2 matches at 11 bases. The germline V gene encodes CDR1 MNHEY and CDR2 SVGAGI. There are 15 residues in the CDR3. The J segment lost 6 bases and the V segment lost 10 bases, leaving 11 bases of the junction unmatched. DNA for the CDR3: TGTGCCACTCGCTTAGCGGGAGGGCCCTCCAATGAGCAGTTCTTC. It encodes CATRLAGGPSNEQFF.

This clone was picked up one time. The V gene is TRBV9, the J gene TRBJ2-7, with TRBD2 matching over 13 bases. The CDR3 loop spans 16 amino acids. J lost 4 bases, V lost 4 bases, and 8 bases had no gene match. CDR1 and CDR2 (germline): SGDLS, YYNGEE. CDR3 region: CASSPHSTSGRYEQYF. The DNA for the CDR3 is TGTGCCAGCAGCCCCCACTCGACTAGCGGGAGGTACGAGCAGTACTTC. Using reference TRBV9 and TRBJ2-7 for the parts outside the CDR3, the full variable domain is DSGVTQTPKHLITATGQRVTLRCSPRSGDLSVYWYQQSLDQGLQFLIQYYNGEERAKGNILERFSAQQFPDLHSELNLSSLELGDSALYFCASSPHSTSGRYEQYFGPGTRLTVT.

This clone appeared once. The chain links TRBV27 to TRBJ2-1, with 13 bases identical to TRBD2. Germline CDR1 reads MNHEY; CDR2 reads SMNVEV (reference sequence). The CDR3 runs 18 residues. The V and J ends lost 6 bases and 0 bases, in that order; junction bases with no gene match: 8. CDR3 in amino acids: CASRLGLAGLSSYNEQFF. The CDR3 nucleotides are TGTGCCAGCAGACTGGGACTAGCGGGACTCAGCTCCTACAATGAGCAGTTCTTC.

The chain links TRBV28 to TRBJ2-3; 14 bases are a match to TRBD2. Germline V gene data show CDR1 as MDHEN and CDR2 as SYDVKM. This CDR3 contains 17 residues. The trim removed 4 bases at V and 0 bases at J, leaving 3 bases unmatched. CDR3 nucleotide sequence: TGTGCCAGCAGTTCCGGGACTAGCGGGAGAAGCACAGATACGCAGTATTTT. This encodes CASSSGTSGRSTDTQYF.

The V and J genes are TRBV9 and TRBJ2-3; D gene uncertain. The CDR3 loop spans 14 amino acids. CDR1 SGDLS and CDR2 YYNGEE come from the germline V gene. Trimming removed 5 bases at V and 2 bases at J, with 12 bases between. CDR3 sequence reads: CASSVVLNTDTQYF. DNA of the CDR3: TGTGCCAGCAGTGTCGTGCTAAACACAGATACGCAGTATTTT.

The chain recombines TRBV7-6 with TRBJ1-3; D remains unclear. Germline-derived CDR1 and CDR2 are SGHVS and FNYEAQ. With 5 bases removed from V and 0 bases from J, the gap between germline ends came to 14 bases. The length of the CDR3 is 16 residues. The DNA for the CDR3 is TGTGCCAGCAGCCCCTTAGTCTCCCACTCTGGAAACACCATATATTTT. This encodes CASSPLVSHSGNTIYF.